Given below is one TCR beta chain in context. These data are taken from a study of monozygotic twins with inflammatory bowel disease. This CDR3 has 11 amino acids. Germline V gene data show CDR1 as SGHTA and CDR2 as FQGNSA. TCRdb reanalyzed the 5' RACE reads, giving one entry per CDR3 protein sequence and no DNA. The sample has about 210,000 distinct CDR3 sequences, and its top ten clones hold around 7.6%. Sequencing was performed on blood. The chain carries TRBV7-2 and TRBJ2-1. This sequence was found in a human donor with ulcerative colitis or Crohn's disease, or a healthy co-twin of an affected twin (not recorded which). CDR3 region: CASSLYYEQFF.